Each of the 19 T cell receptor beta chains below was sequenced from the same sample in a study of blood T cells in healthy people across ages. Through a sample-barcoded 5' primer and a J-beta primer mix, a second PCR was run for roughly 6 to 12 cycles. TCRdb re-analysed the 5' RACE reads in MiXCR, keeping a single row per CDR3 protein. This table holds about 590,000 distinct CDR3 sequences, about 28% found once. Sequenced material: blood. The source is a woman of 80 years or more in good health.

V and J are TRBV20-1 and TRBJ1-5, with a possible D match to TRBD1 (6 bases). V dropped 1 base and J dropped 6 bases, with 19 bases sitting between them. This CDR3 region has 16 residues. CDR1 and CDR2 from the germline V gene are DFQATT and SNEGSKA (reference sequence). The CDR3: CSARASSGVRGQPQHF. The CDR3 DNA sequence: TGCAGTGCTAGAGCTTCATCAGGGGTGCGGGGTCAGCCCCAGCATTTT.

This clonotype was picked up many times. The chain employs TRBV2 and TRBJ2-1; D assignment may be TRBD1 or TRBD2 (6 bases each). V lost 4 bases to trimming and J lost 4 bases, with 14 bases between them. Germline lookup yields CDR1 SNHLY and CDR2 FYNNEI. The CDR3 covers 15 residues. This CDR3 reads CASSGGASSYNEQFF. DNA for the CDR3: TGTGCCAGCAGTGGGGGGGCTAGCTCGTACAATGAGCAGTTCTTC.

There are many counts of this clonotype. The chain couples TRBV25-1 to TRBJ2-5; 10 nucleotides align to TRBD1. This CDR3 comprises 15 residues. Per germline, CDR1 MGHDK and CDR2 SYGVNS. Trimming cost V 4 bases and J 2 bases; bases outside gene matches: 4. The CDR3: CASSATGGYQETQYF. For the CDR3, the DNA is TGTGCCAGCAGTGCGACAGGGGGCTATCAAGAGACCCAGTACTTC. The full variable domain, completed using reference TRBV25-1 and TRBJ2-5, is EADIYQTPRYLVIGTGKKITLECSQTMGHDKMYWYQQDPGMELHLIHYSYGVNSTEKGDLSSESTVSRIRTEHFPLTLESARPSHTSQYLCASSATGGYQETQYFGPGTRLLVL.

In the case of this clonotype: At one of its ends the junction is not consistent with the germline gene, which may arise from a read error. The rearrangement uses TRBV11-2 and TRBJ2-7; 10 nucleotides agree with TRBD1. Germline V CDR1 and CDR2: SGHAT, FQNNGV. This CDR3 has 16 residues. CDR3 in amino acids: CAGRIGTGVQFYEQYF. The CDR3 nucleotides read TGTGCCGGCAGAATCGGGACAGGGGTACAGTTCTACGAGCAGTACTTC. The variable domain in full, completed from reference TRBV11-2 and TRBJ2-7, reads EAGVAQSPRYKIIEKRQSVAFWCNPISGHATLYWYQQILGQGPKLLIQFQNNGVVDDSQLPKDRFSAERLKGVDSTLKIQPAKLEDSAVYLCAGRIGTGVQFYEQYFGPGTRLTVT.

About this clonotype: It may be a read error: a sequence one base away is much more abundant. The rearrangement joins TRBV10-3 to TRBJ2-7; possibly TRBD1 or TRBD2 for D (6 bases each). Trimming removed 3 bases at V and 7 bases at J, with 22 bases between. This CDR3 region has 16 residues. Germline V gene lookup returns CDR1 ENHRY and CDR2 SYGVKD. In nucleotides, the CDR3 is TGTGCCATCAGTGACCAAGCTGCGGGACAACTAAATGAGCAGTACTTC. As protein: CAISDQAAGQLNEQYF.

This chain connects TRBV6-1 to TRBJ2-3; 9 bases agree with TRBD2. CDR1 and CDR2 from the germline V gene are MNHNS and SASEGT. With 7 bases clipped from V and 0 bases from J, the junction kept 8 bases outside the gene matches. The CDR3 covers 16 residues. Here the CDR3 DNA reads TGTGCCAGCAAGGTGTCTAGCGGGGCGAGCACAGATACGCAGTATTTT. Translating gives CASKVSSGASTDTQYF.

This chain joins TRBV27 and TRBJ2-7; 7 bases align to TRBD1. Looked up from germline, CDR1 is MNHEY and CDR2 is SMNVEV (reference sequence). CDR3 length equals 14 residues. The junction had 7 bases not matched to a gene; V was cut back by 8 bases and J by 0 bases. Here the CDR3 DNA reads TGTGCCAGCGGAGGACAGGAGAGCTCCTACGAGCAGTACTTC. This translates into CASGGQESSYEQYF.

This clonotype was observed at least ten times. The chain links TRBV29-1 to TRBJ1-2, with D perhaps matching TRBD1 (6 bases). The CDR3 has 13 amino acids. Germline values: CDR1 SQVTM, CDR2 ANQGSEA. The V gene lost 6 bases and the J gene lost 10 bases, with 21 bases spanning the gap. The CDR3 DNA reads TGCAGCGTGGTGGGCCGGGGACAAAGTGACTACACCTTC. It encodes CSVVGRGQSDYTF.

This clonotype came up a few times. V is TRBV30 and J is TRBJ1-6, with TRBD1 as a possible D gene (6 bases). The CDR3 totals 15 residues. Trimming pared 0 bases from V and 5 bases from J, leaving 11 bases between. Looked up from germline, CDR1 is GTSNPN and CDR2 is SVGIG (reference sequence). The CDR3 spells CAWSVSRGNNSPLHF. For the CDR3, the DNA is TGTGCCTGGAGTGTGTCAAGGGGGAATAATTCACCCCTCCACTTT.

This rearrangement joins TRBV4-2 to TRBJ1-4; D is ambiguous. Looked up from germline, CDR1 is LGHNA and CDR2 is YNFKEQ. The V end lost 1 base, the J end lost 7 bases, and 7 bases lay between the germline ends. CDR3 length: 13 amino acids. CDR3 amino acids: CASSQGQIEKLFF. Here the CDR3 DNA reads TGTGCCAGCAGCCAAGGGCAGATTGAAAAACTGTTTTTT.

Comments on this clonotype: This sequence may be a read error, since a much larger clone differs from it by one base. This chain joins TRBV7-2 and TRBJ2-1, with TRBD2 matching over 7 bases. CDR1 is SGHTA and CDR2 is FQGNSA in the germline V gene. V dropped 4 bases and J dropped 1; count of bases not matched to a gene: 4. This CDR3 contains 15 residues. The CDR3 bases are TGTGCCAGCAGCTCCGGACTAGTTTCCTACAATGAGCAGTTCTTC. The encoded protein is CASSSGLVSYNEQFF.

This clonotype appeared a single time. This may be a read error: a much more frequent sequence differs by one nucleotide. The rearrangement joins TRBV7-9 to TRBJ1-6; 7 nucleotides line up with TRBD1. The CDR3 spans 13 residues. CDR1 is SEHNR and CDR2 is FQNEAQ in the germline V gene (reference sequence). The CDR3 DNA follows: TGTACCAGCAGCTTTACAGGGGACTCACCCCTCCACTTT. It translates to CTSSFTGDSPLHF.

A few counts support this clonotype. The chain employs TRBV13 and TRBJ2-3; 8 bases align to TRBD2. CDR3 size: 16 residues. V trimming: 4 bases; J trimming: 3 bases; junction bases outside the gene matches: 9. Germline V gene sequence: CDR1 PRHDT, CDR2 FYEKMQ (reference sequence). The CDR3 loop is CASSSRGAGGTDTQYF. The CDR3, as DNA: TGTGCCAGCAGCTCGCGAGGGGCGGGGGGTACAGATACGCAGTATTTT. Full variable domain (outside the CDR3, taken from reference TRBV13 and TRBJ2-3): AAGVIQSPRHLIKEKRETATLKCYPIPRHDTVYWYQQGPGQDPQFLISFYEKMQSDKGSIPDRFSAQQFSDYHSELNMSSLELGDSALYFCASSSRGAGGTDTQYFGPGTRLTVL.

V and J are TRBV4-1 and TRBJ2-3; tentative D call: TRBD2 (6 bases). V was pared by 0 bases and J by 3 bases, with 10 bases between. This CDR3 spans 15 amino acids. Germline lookup yields CDR1 MGHRA and CDR2 YSYEKL. CDR3 sequence reads: CASSQDGGGTDTQYF. DNA for the CDR3: TGCGCCAGCAGCCAAGACGGGGGAGGAACAGATACGCAGTATTTT.

V usage is TRBV28 and J usage is TRBJ1-3; D possibly corresponds to TRBD1 (5 bases). V lost 5 bases and J lost 8, with 16 bases in between. There are 14 residues in the CDR3. The germline V gene encodes CDR1 MDHEN and CDR2 SYDVKM. DNA of the CDR3: TGTGCCAGCAGTCAAGATGTCCTGGGGGACACCATATATTTT. This gives the protein CASSQDVLGDTIYF.

This clonotype has a count of ten or more. The V call is TRBV15, the J call TRBJ2-3; no clear D. The germline V and J ends were trimmed by 0 bases and 2 bases, with 9 bases remaining between them. CDR1 is LNHNV, CDR2 YYDKDF, per germline (reference sequence). This CDR3 has 15 amino acids. The CDR3 region is CATSRDRALTDTQYF. In DNA form, the CDR3 reads TGTGCCACCAGCAGAGATCGTGCACTCACAGATACGCAGTATTTT.

This clonotype was detected ten times or more. This chain joins TRBV6-5 and TRBJ1-6, with 9 bases lining up with TRBD1. The CDR3 totals 16 residues. J was trimmed by 8 bases and V by 6 bases; bases with no gene match: 11. Per germline, CDR1 MNHEY and CDR2 SVGAGI. This chain's CDR3 is CASSMTGTGWDSPLHF. The DNA for the CDR3 is TGTGCCAGCAGCATGACCGGGACAGGGTGGGATTCACCCCTCCACTTT.

This chain connects TRBV7-2 to TRBJ2-1; 7 bases line up with TRBD2. The CDR3 has 17 residues. Germline values: CDR1 SGHTA, CDR2 FQGNSA. V shed 8 bases and J 4 bases; nucleotides not matched to a gene: 17. Here the CDR3 reads CASYRVWGGSGYNEQFF. CDR3 in DNA: TGTGCCAGCTATAGGGTGTGGGGGGGGAGTGGGTACAATGAGCAGTTCTTC.

V is TRBV20-1 and J is TRBJ1-2; tentative D call: TRBD1 (5 bases). CDR1 is DFQATT, CDR2 SNEGSKA, per germline (reference sequence). Deletions cut 4 bases from V and 4 bases from J, with 13 bases between. The CDR3 is made up of 13 amino acids. CDR3 DNA: TGCAGTGCTACCGACAGCTATACCTATGGCTACACCTTC. Encoded protein: CSATDSYTYGYTF.